These 9 T cell receptor beta chains originate from one sample sequenced in a study of cytomegalovirus exposure and HLA in healthy donors. Researchers ran the PCR with 60 Vbeta and 13 Jbeta primers. Assay used: immunoSEQ multiplex PCR; TCRdb lists only in-frame clones, some missing. The table shows 120,000 or so clones, with approximately 72% occurring only once. The specimen sequenced was PBMCs. These receptor sequences come from a man in his fifties or sixties in good health and CMV-seropositive.

This rearrangement joins TRBV5-1 to TRBJ1-1; 9 bases map to TRBD1. The ends lost 0 bases at V and 0 bases at J; junction bases unmatched: 12. Germline CDR1 and CDR2: SGHRS and YFSETQ. The CDR3 runs to 19 residues. The CDR3 nucleotides read TGCGCCAGCAGCTTGGCAGGGACAGGGTTAGGGAGGTTGAACACTGAAGCTTTCTTT. Residues: CASSLAGTGLGRLNTEAFF.

This chain joins TRBV5-6 and TRBJ1-1; D is unresolved. There are 15 residues in the CDR3. The V and J ends lost 0 bases and 8 bases respectively, with 17 bases between them. CDR1 SGHDT and CDR2 YYEEEE come from the germline V gene. In nucleotides, the CDR3 is TGTGCCAGCAGCTTGGTGTGGGCAGGTCTTCTAGAAGCTTTCTTT. This translates into CASSLVWAGLLEAFF.

The chain recombines TRBV21-1 with TRBJ2-3; the table assigns TRBD2, which was not confirmed against the DNA. TRBV21-1 is listed as a pseudogene. This CDR3 comprises 17 residues. The CDR3 spells CASSPQSSGGESDTQYF. The CDR3 DNA is TGTGCCAGCAGCCCCCAGAGCAGCGGGGGGGAATCAGATACGCAGTATTTT.

This chain joins TRBV6-5 and TRBJ2-1; 9 bases map to TRBD1. The CDR3 is 15 residues long. J was trimmed by 2 bases and V by 6 bases; bases with no gene match: 5. Germline values: CDR1 MNHEY, CDR2 SVGAGI. DNA of the CDR3: TGTGCCAGCAGACGACAGGGGGGCACCTACAATGAGCAGTTCTTC. Translating gives CASRRQGGTYNEQFF.

The chain recombines TRBV14 with TRBJ1-3; D perhaps matches TRBD1 (6 bases). This CDR3 has 14 amino acids. Trimming shortened V by 4 bases and J by 4 bases, and 11 bases separated the two germline ends. Germline loops: CDR1 SGHDN, CDR2 FVKESK. CDR3 region: CASSPTGPGNTIYF. The CDR3 DNA reads as TGTGCCAGCAGCCCTACAGGGCCCGGAAACACCATATATTTT.

The rearrangement uses TRBV5-1 and TRBJ2-5; 10 positions match TRBD2. The CDR3 is made up of 16 amino acids. With 4 bases clipped from V and 5 bases from J, the junction kept 11 bases outside the gene matches. Germline V gene data show CDR1 as SGHRS and CDR2 as YFSETQ. CDR3: CASSPYSGRIGETQYF. CDR3 DNA: TGCGCCAGCAGCCCATATAGCGGGAGGATCGGGGAGACCCAGTACTTC.

The chain recombines TRBV9 with TRBJ2-7; 10 positions match TRBD2. This CDR3 comprises 15 residues. The germline gives CDR1 SGDLS, CDR2 YYNGEE. V lost 0 bases and J lost 0; bases outside the gene matches: 0. CDR3 sequence: CASSVASGGSYEQYF. The CDR3 DNA follows: TGTGCCAGCAGCGTAGCTAGCGGGGGCTCCTACGAGCAGTACTTC. Together with reference TRBV9 and TRBJ2-7, the CDR3 gives the full variable domain: DSGVTQTPKHLITATGQRVTLRCSPRSGDLSVYWYQQSLDQGLQFLIQYYNGEERAKGNILERFSAQQFPDLHSELNLSSLELGDSALYFCASSVASGGSYEQYFGPGTRLTVT.

The chain has TRBV4-2 and TRBJ2-1, with D maybe TRBD2 (6 bases). V lost 6 bases and J lost 0, with 15 bases in between. Per germline, CDR1 LGHNA and CDR2 YNFKEQ. This CDR3 region has 16 residues. The CDR3 loop is CASRAETTSSYNEQFF. Here the CDR3 DNA reads TGTGCCAGCAGGGCCGAAACGACTAGCTCCTACAATGAGCAGTTCTTC.

The chain is built from TRBV2 and TRBJ2-1, with 8 bases fitting TRBD2. In germline, CDR1 is SNHLY, CDR2 FYNNEI. V shed 4 bases and J 2 bases; nucleotides not matched to a gene: 10. The CDR3 extends over 17 amino acids. CDR3 bases: TGTGCCAGCAGTGGGGAGGAGGTAGCGGGACCCTACAATGAGCAGTTCTTC. Amino acid sequence: CASSGEEVAGPYNEQFF. Variable domain in full (rest from reference TRBV2 and TRBJ2-1): EPEVTQTPSHQVTQMGQEVILRCVPISNHLYFYWYRQILGQKVEFLVSFYNNEISEKSEIFDDQFSVERPDGSNFTLKIRSTKLEDSAMYFCASSGEEVAGPYNEQFFGPGTRLTVL.